The TCR beta chain described here comes from a study of CXCR3-negative and CXCR3-positive naive CD8 T cells. The method, 5' RACE with UMI labels, was used to prepare the TRB cDNA libraries. TCRdb re-analyzed the 5' RACE reads; it lists each CDR3 protein once, without DNA. This listing includes approximately 52,000 distinct CDR3 sequences. A note on this clonotype: Its antigen is currently unknown.

The CDR3 spans 14 residues. In germline, CDR1 is MNHEY, CDR2 SMNVEV (reference sequence). Study observations and caveats: High diversity, comparable across both naive subsets, contrasted with much lower diversity in memory CD8+ cells. Upon cryopreservation, CXCR3 expression partially decreased, and most assays used fresh PBMCs. Memory cells differed in TRBV-TRBJ usage, but naive CXCR3-negative and CXCR3-positive cells had similar usage.

The V and J genes are TRBV27 and TRBJ2-7; TCRdb names TRBD1, which stays unverified in the absence of DNA. This clonotype was sampled from a human donor in good health. Some clones in this sample may be carry-over from other donors' samples. The sample consisted of memory CD8+ T cells from blood. This CDR3 is CASSQGTVQDEQYF.